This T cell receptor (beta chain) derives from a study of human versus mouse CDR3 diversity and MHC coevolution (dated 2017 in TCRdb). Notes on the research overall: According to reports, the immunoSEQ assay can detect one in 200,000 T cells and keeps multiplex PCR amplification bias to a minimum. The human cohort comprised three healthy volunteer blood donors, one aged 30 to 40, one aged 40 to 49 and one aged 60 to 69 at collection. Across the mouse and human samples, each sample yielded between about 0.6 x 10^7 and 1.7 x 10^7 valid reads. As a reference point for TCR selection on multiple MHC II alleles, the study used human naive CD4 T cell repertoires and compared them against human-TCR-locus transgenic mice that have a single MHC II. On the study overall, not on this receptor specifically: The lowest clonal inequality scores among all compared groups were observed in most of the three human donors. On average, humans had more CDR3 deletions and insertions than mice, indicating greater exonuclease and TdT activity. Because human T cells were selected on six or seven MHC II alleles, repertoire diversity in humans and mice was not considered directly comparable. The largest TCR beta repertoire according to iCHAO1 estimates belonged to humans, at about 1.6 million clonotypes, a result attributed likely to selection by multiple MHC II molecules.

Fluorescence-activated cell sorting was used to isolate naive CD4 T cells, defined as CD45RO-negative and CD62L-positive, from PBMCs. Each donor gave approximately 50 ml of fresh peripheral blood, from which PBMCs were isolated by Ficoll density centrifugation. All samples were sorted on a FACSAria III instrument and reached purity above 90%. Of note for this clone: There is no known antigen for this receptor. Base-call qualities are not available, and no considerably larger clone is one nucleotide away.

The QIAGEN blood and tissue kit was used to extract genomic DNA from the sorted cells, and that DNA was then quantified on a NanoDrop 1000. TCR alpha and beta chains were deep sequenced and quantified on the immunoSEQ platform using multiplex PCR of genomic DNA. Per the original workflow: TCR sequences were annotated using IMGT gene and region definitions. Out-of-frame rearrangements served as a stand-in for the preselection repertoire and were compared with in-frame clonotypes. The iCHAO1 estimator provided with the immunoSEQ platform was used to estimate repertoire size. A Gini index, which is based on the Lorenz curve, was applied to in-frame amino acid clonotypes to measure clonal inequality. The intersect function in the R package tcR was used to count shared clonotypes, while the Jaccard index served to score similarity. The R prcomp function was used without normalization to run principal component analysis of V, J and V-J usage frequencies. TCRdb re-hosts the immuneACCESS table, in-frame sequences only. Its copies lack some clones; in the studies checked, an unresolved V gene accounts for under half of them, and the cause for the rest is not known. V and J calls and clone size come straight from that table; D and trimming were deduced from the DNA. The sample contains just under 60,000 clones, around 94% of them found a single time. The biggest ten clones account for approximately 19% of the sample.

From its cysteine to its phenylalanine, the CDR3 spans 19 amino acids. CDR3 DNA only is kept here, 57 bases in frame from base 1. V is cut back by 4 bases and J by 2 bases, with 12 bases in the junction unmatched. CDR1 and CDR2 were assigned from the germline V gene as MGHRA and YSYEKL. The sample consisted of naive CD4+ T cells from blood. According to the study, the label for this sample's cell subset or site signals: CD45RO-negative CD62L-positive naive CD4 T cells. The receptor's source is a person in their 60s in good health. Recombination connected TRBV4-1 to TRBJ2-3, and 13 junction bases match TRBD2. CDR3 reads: CASSLQEPTSGRITDTQYF. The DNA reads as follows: TGCGCCAGCAGCCTTCAAGAGCCGACTAGCGGGAGGATCACAGATACGCAGTATTTT.